The 17 T cell receptor beta chains given below trace back to one sample, sequenced in a study of blood T cell repertoires in COVID-19. Clones were read by immunoSEQ multiplex PCR, and TCRdb kept only the in-frame ones, dropping some. Among approximately 350,000 clones listed, roughly 84% were seen once. The sequenced sample was PBMCs or T cells enriched from blood (not recorded which). These TCRs come from a woman in her twenties or thirties who had recovered from COVID-19.

The V gene is TRBV19, the J gene TRBJ1-2; no firm D call. The V end lost 6 bases, the J end lost 1 base, and 12 bases lay between the germline ends. This CDR3 has 14 residues. Germline CDR1 reads LNHDA; CDR2 reads SQIVND (reference sequence). The DNA of the CDR3 is TGTGCCAGTAGAATTCCACGGGGTAACTATGGCTACACCTTC. It codes for CASRIPRGNYGYTF.

The V call is TRBV2, the J call TRBJ1-2; possible D gene TRBD1, 6 bases. The CDR3 runs 14 residues. CDR1 and CDR2 (germline): SNHLY, FYNNEI. Trimming removed 6 bases from V and 9 bases from J, with 20 bases in between. The CDR3 DNA reads TGTGCCAGCAGCAGCACCACAGGGCTTGGTAGCTACACCTTC. Protein: CASSSTTGLGSYTF.

The CDR3 loop reads CASSPTSGYEQYF. In DNA, the CDR3 is TGCGCCAGCAGCCCTACTAGCGGATACGAGCAGTACTTC. The chain joins TRBV4-1 to TRBJ2-7, with 8 bases that match TRBD2. This CDR3 comprises 13 residues. Germline V gene lookup returns CDR1 MGHRA and CDR2 YSYEKL. V trimming: 4 bases; J trimming: 4 bases; junction bases outside the gene matches: 3.

The chain combines TRBV29-1 with TRBJ1-3; D gene ambiguous. V was pared by 6 bases and J by 0 bases, with 12 bases between. This CDR3 has 14 amino acids. Looked up from germline, CDR1 is SQVTM and CDR2 is ANQGSEA. Here the CDR3 DNA reads TGCAGCGTCGCACCCGCGAACTCTGGAAACACCATATATTTT. Protein: CSVAPANSGNTIYF.

Here the CDR3 reads CASRLQGYNYEQYF. Here the CDR3 DNA reads TGTGCCAGCAGATTACAGGGATATAACTACGAGCAGTACTTC. The J gene is TRBJ2-7, the V gene TRBV28, with a weak D call TRBD1 (6 bases). The CDR3 consists of 14 residues. In germline, CDR1 is MDHEN, CDR2 SYDVKM. V was cut by 6 bases and J by 3 bases, with 15 bases left in between. The full variable domain, in which reference TRBV28 and TRBJ2-7 provide the parts outside the CDR3, is DVKVTQSSRYLVKRTGEKVFLECVQDMDHENMFWYRQDPGLGLRLIYFSYDVKMKEKGDIPEGYSVSREKKERFSLILESASTNQTSMYLCASRLQGYNYEQYFGPGTRLTVT.

This clone occurred a few times. V is TRBV6-1 and J is TRBJ2-7; D possibly corresponds to TRBD2 (5 bases). V dropped 2 bases and J dropped 3 bases, with 11 bases sitting between them. The germline CDR1 and CDR2 sequences are MNHNS and SASEGT. The CDR3 covers 14 residues. The CDR3 reads CASSELVASYEQYF. The CDR3 DNA reads as TGTGCCAGCAGTGAATTGGTAGCGAGCTACGAGCAGTACTTC.

The gene calls are TRBV19 and TRBJ2-1, with TRBD2 matching over 8 bases. Germline V CDR1 and CDR2: LNHDA, SQIVND (reference sequence). The CDR3 length is 13 residues. V lost 4 bases to trimming and J lost 12 bases; unmatched junction nucleotides: 8. CDR3 nucleotides: TGTGCCAGTAGTAGGGGAGCGGGAGCGGTGCAGTTCTTC. Translation: CASSRGAGAVQFF.

CDR3: CASSSHGVNEKLFF. The CDR3 bases are TGTGCCAGCAGTTCACACGGGGTTAATGAAAAACTGTTTTTT. The genes are TRBV28 and TRBJ1-4; D is unresolved. In germline, CDR1 is MDHEN, CDR2 SYDVKM. The CDR3 is 14 amino acids. V was pared by 4 bases and J by 4 bases, with 10 bases between. The full variable domain, its missing parts supplied by reference TRBV28 and TRBJ1-4, is DVKVTQSSRYLVKRTGEKVFLECVQDMDHENMFWYRQDPGLGLRLIYFSYDVKMKEKGDIPEGYSVSREKKERFSLILESASTNQTSMYLCASSSHGVNEKLFFGSGTQLSVL.

About this clone itself: In the same sample, other DNA sequences code for this CDR3. This chain connects TRBV28 to TRBJ1-5; TRBD1 aligns across 9 bases. J lost 2 bases, V lost 5 bases, and 1 base had no gene match. The CDR3 totals 14 residues. Germline-derived CDR1 and CDR2 are MDHEN and SYDVKM. The CDR3 nucleotides are TGTGCCAGCAGTCGGACAGGGGGCAATCAGCCCCAGCATTTT. Translated, it gives CASSRTGGNQPQHF.

This clone has a handful of counts. The chain carries TRBV28 and TRBJ1-1; D gene uncertain. Deletions cut 8 bases from V and 0 bases from J, with 10 bases between. This CDR3 spans 13 amino acids. CDR1 and CDR2 from the germline V gene are MDHEN and SYDVKM. This chain's CDR3 is CASYWRLNTEAFF. The CDR3 nucleotides are TGTGCCAGCTATTGGAGATTGAACACTGAAGCTTTCTTT.

There are a few counts of this clone. One end of the junction fails to match germline, which may point to a read error. V is TRBV12-3 or TRBV12-4 and J is TRBJ1-1, with D perhaps matching TRBD1 (5 bases). CDR3 length: 12 amino acids. CDR3 sequence: CASSQPGTAAFF. DNA of the CDR3: TGTGCCAGCAGTCAACCCGGGACTGCAGCTTTCTTT.

The V and J genes are TRBV3-1 (or the pseudogene TRBV3-2) and TRBJ1-2; 7 nucleotides line up with TRBD1. V lost 1 base and J lost 9; bases outside the gene matches: 5. Germline V gene sequence: CDR1 LGHDT, CDR2 YNNKEL (reference sequence). The CDR3 has 13 amino acids. In DNA, the CDR3 is TGTGCCAGCAGCCAAGGACAGGGATCGAGCTACACCTTC. It codes for CASSQGQGSSYTF.

The chain recombines TRBV19 with TRBJ2-1; possible D gene TRBD1, 6 bases. Germline CDR1 and CDR2: LNHDA and SQIVND (reference sequence). The CDR3 is 14 amino acids. Trimming took off 5 bases at V and 7 bases at J, with 15 bases between the two ends. The CDR3 reads CASSLVFQGNEQFF. CDR3 in DNA: TGTGCCAGTAGTCTCGTCTTCCAGGGGAATGAGCAGTTCTTC.

The chain links TRBV27 to TRBJ1-6; 8 bases are a match to TRBD1. Per germline, CDR1 MNHEY and CDR2 SMNVEV (reference sequence). The CDR3 is 14 residues long. V shed 6 bases and J 6 bases; nucleotides not matched to a gene: 4. The CDR3 sequence is CASSLDRANSPLHF. The CDR3 region has the DNA TGTGCCAGCAGCCTGGACAGGGCTAATTCACCCCTCCACTTT.

The chain carries TRBV6-5 and TRBJ2-7; the match to TRBD2 covers 10 bases. The germline V gene encodes CDR1 MNHEY and CDR2 SVGAGI. With V trimmed by 0 bases and J by 4 bases, 3 bases remained unmatched. The CDR3 is made up of 15 amino acids. The CDR3 DNA reads as TGTGCCAGCAGTTACTCTCCTAGCGGGAGTTACGAGCAGTACTTC. Protein: CASSYSPSGSYEQYF.

The chain joins TRBV10-3 to TRBJ1-1; 8 nucleotides match TRBD1. From germline, CDR1 is ENHRY and CDR2 SYGVKD. The V gene end was trimmed by 5 bases and the J gene end by 6 bases; junction bases not matched to a gene: 11. CDR3 length: 15 amino acids. The CDR3 region is CAISLSTGEESEAFF. The CDR3 DNA reads TGTGCCATCAGTCTTTCGACAGGGGAGGAGTCTGAAGCTTTCTTT.

V and J are TRBV21-1 and TRBJ2-5; the table calls TRBD2, which could not be checked here. TRBV21-1 is a pseudogene. The CDR3 has 15 residues. The CDR3 DNA follows: TGTGCCAGCAGCAAAGTTAGTGTCACTACACCCCGCAAATACTTC. Translated: CASSKVSVTTPRKYF.